A selection of T cell receptor beta chains follows, all from one sample in a study of blood T cell repertoires in COVID-19. Here immunoSEQ multiplex PCR was the method, and the copy in TCRdb shows in-frame clones only, minus some. The profile covers about 98,000 clones, with over 70% appearing a single time and around 22% taken by the ten largest. The specimen sequenced was peripheral blood. All receptors come from a man aged 65 to 79 with acute or convalescent COVID-19. Each CDR3 is given with its conserved first and last residue. The order of the fields is V gene, D gene, clone size, J gene, CDR3 DNA, CDR3 protein. A D gene is named only where the DNA matches it firmly. Rows give clone size only sometimes, using once, few, many, or a class for an expanded clone.

v_call: TRBV28; d_call: TRBD1; clone_size: NA; j_call: TRBJ1-2; cdr3_nt: TGTGCCAGCAGTCTGGGGACAGGGGGCGGAAGCTACACCTTC; cdr3_aa: CASSLGTGGGSYTF
v_call: TRBV5-1; d_call: TRBD1; clone_size: NA; j_call: TRBJ1-2; cdr3_nt: TGCGCCAGCAGCTTGGGGGACAGGCTCTATGGCTACACCTTC; cdr3_aa: CASSLGDRLYGYTF
v_call: TRBV4-3; d_call: TRBD2; clone_size: NA; j_call: TRBJ2-7; cdr3_nt: TGCGCCAGCAGCCAAGATTATAGCGGGAGTAACCACGAGCAGTACTTC; cdr3_aa: CASSQDYSGSNHEQYF
v_call: TRBV7-8; d_call: NA; clone_size: NA; j_call: TRBJ2-6; cdr3_nt: TGTGCCAGCAGCTTATTTCCAGGGGTTTACTCTGGGGCCAACGTCCTGACTTTC; cdr3_aa: CASSLFPGVYSGANVLTF
v_call: TRBV19; d_call: TRBD2; clone_size: few; j_call: TRBJ2-3; cdr3_nt: TGTGCCAGTAGCCGGGGACTAGCGGGAGGGCTGACAGATACGCAGTATTTT; cdr3_aa: CASSRGLAGGLTDTQYF
v_call: TRBV20-1; d_call: TRBD2; clone_size: NA; j_call: TRBJ2-1; cdr3_nt: TGCAGTGCTAGTAGAGGGGCTAGCGGGTTAGCCTACAATGAGCAGTTCTTC; cdr3_aa: CSASRGASGLAYNEQFF
v_call: TRBV6-5; d_call: NA; clone_size: few; j_call: TRBJ1-5; cdr3_nt: TGTGCCAGCAACTCACAGTACGGTCAGCCCCAGCATTTT; cdr3_aa: CASNSQYGQPQHF
v_call: TRBV11-2; d_call: TRBD2; clone_size: NA; j_call: TRBJ2-7; cdr3_nt: TGTGCCAGCAGCTTAGAATGGGGGAACCTAGGTGGCGGGAGCTCGAACGAGCAGTACTTC; cdr3_aa: CASSLEWGNLGGGSSNEQYF
v_call: TRBV19; d_call: NA; clone_size: NA; j_call: TRBJ2-1; cdr3_nt: TGTGCCAGTAGTCGTCGCCGGGACATCGTCAATGAGCAGTTCTTC; cdr3_aa: CASSRRRDIVNEQFF
v_call: TRBV7-7; d_call: NA; clone_size: NA; j_call: TRBJ1-1; cdr3_nt: TGTGCTAGCAGCTCCGGACTAAACACTGAAGCTTTCTTT; cdr3_aa: CASSSGLNTEAFF
v_call: TRBV5-1; d_call: TRBD1; clone_size: NA; j_call: TRBJ2-1; cdr3_nt: TGCGCCAGCAGCCTGAACCTCGGGACAGGATACAATGAGCAGTTCTTC; cdr3_aa: CASSLNLGTGYNEQFF
v_call: TRBV19; d_call: NA; clone_size: NA; j_call: TRBJ1-1; cdr3_nt: TGTGCCAGTAGTATAGTTCGGGAAGACACTGAAGCTTTCTTT; cdr3_aa: CASSIVREDTEAFF
v_call: TRBV7-2; d_call: NA; clone_size: few; j_call: TRBJ1-1; cdr3_nt: TGTGCCAGCAGCCCCGGACAGAACACTGAAGCTTTCTTT; cdr3_aa: CASSPGQNTEAFF
v_call: TRBV4-3; d_call: NA; clone_size: once; j_call: TRBJ2-1; cdr3_nt: TGCGCCAGCAGCCAAGATTTGGCGCGGGAGCAGTTCTTC; cdr3_aa: CASSQDLAREQFF
v_call: TRBV9; d_call: NA; clone_size: NA; j_call: TRBJ1-2; cdr3_nt: TGTGCCAGCAGCGTAGAGGCAGGGTCATTTGGCTACACCTTC; cdr3_aa: CASSVEAGSFGYTF
v_call: TRBV6-5; d_call: TRBD1; clone_size: NA; j_call: TRBJ1-4; cdr3_nt: TGTGCCAGCAGTAACTCCGGGACAGGGGGTGAAAAACTGTTTTTT; cdr3_aa: CASSNSGTGGEKLFF
v_call: TRBV28; d_call: NA; clone_size: NA; j_call: TRBJ1-2; cdr3_nt: TGTGCCAGCAGTTCCCTCCGGACAGAAGTAAGGGGCTACACCTTC; cdr3_aa: CASSSLRTEVRGYTF
v_call: TRBV9; d_call: TRBD2; clone_size: NA; j_call: TRBJ2-1; cdr3_nt: TGTGCCAGCAGCGAACCCAGCGGGAGAGGGGAGAATGAGCAGTTCTTC; cdr3_aa: CASSEPSGRGENEQFF
v_call: TRBV7-2; d_call: TRBD1; clone_size: NA; j_call: TRBJ2-4; cdr3_nt: TGTGCCAGCAGCCCAAGACCTCGAGGGACAGCGACAAGACAAAACATTCAGTACTTC; cdr3_aa: CASSPRPRGTATRQNIQYF